This T cell receptor (beta chain) emerged from a study of memory CD4+ T cells and cytomegalovirus serostatus. Points on this clone: As yet, its antigen is unknown.

Per the germline V gene, CDR1 is SGHNT and CDR2 is YYREEE (reference sequence). V lost 2 bases and J lost 0, with 8 bases in between. The CDR3 is made up of 14 amino acids. Generated by immunoSEQ multiplex PCR, the TCRdb table keeps only in-frame clones and is missing some. The sample has about 73,000 clones, around 82% seen once; the top ten hold 2% to 3%. Broader study findings: 67 of 164 known CMV-associated TCRbeta sequences appeared in CD4+ memory.

Single viable CD3+CD4+CD8-CD45RO+ cells were sorted as the memory CD4+ T cells. Donors' CMV status reflects serum IgG against pp150, pp28, p38, p52. The receptor comes from an adult in good health and CMV-seropositive. The chain uses TRBV5-4 and TRBJ2-5; D gene uncertain. Sequenced sample: memory CD4+ T cells from blood. CDR3 amino acids: CASSLRRNQETQYF. CDR3 nucleotide sequence: TGTGCCAGCAGCTTAAGAAGGAACCAAGAGACCCAGTACTTC.